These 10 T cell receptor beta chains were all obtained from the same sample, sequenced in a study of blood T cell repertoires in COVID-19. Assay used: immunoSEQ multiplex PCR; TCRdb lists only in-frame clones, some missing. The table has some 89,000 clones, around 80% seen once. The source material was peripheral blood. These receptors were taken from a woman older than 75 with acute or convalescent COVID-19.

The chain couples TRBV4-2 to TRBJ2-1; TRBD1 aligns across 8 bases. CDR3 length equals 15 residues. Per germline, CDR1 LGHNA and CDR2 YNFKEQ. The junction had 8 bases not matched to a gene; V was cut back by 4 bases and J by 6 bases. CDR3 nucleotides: TGTGCCAGCAGCCTCCCCGGACAGGGCGGCAATGAGCAGTTCTTC. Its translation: CASSLPGQGGNEQFF.

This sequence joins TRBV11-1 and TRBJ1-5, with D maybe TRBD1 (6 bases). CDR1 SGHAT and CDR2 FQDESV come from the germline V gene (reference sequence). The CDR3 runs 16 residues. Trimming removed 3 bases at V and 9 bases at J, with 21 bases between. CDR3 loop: CASSFGAGVGDRPQHF. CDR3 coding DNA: TGTGCCAGCAGCTTTGGGGCAGGGGTCGGGGATCGGCCCCAGCATTTT.

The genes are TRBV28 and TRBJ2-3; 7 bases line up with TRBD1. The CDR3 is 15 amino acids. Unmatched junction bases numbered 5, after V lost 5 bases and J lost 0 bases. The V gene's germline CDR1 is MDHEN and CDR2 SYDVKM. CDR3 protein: CASSPTGDSTDTQYF. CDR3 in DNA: TGTGCCAGCAGTCCAACAGGGGATAGCACAGATACGCAGTATTTT.

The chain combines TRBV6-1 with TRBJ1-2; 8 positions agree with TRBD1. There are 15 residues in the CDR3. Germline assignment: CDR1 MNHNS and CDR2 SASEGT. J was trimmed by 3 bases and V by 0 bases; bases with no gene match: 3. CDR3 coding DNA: TGTGCCAGCAGTGAAGCGCCCAGGGGGCACTATGGCTACACCTTC. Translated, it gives CASSEAPRGHYGYTF.

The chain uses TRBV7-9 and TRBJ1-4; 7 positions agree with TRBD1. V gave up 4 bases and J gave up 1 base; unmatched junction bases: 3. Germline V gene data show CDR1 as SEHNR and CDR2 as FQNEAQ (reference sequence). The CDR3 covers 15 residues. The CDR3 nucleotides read TGTGCCAGCAGCTCTTACAGGGGAACTAATGAAAAACTGTTTTTT. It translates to CASSSYRGTNEKLFF.

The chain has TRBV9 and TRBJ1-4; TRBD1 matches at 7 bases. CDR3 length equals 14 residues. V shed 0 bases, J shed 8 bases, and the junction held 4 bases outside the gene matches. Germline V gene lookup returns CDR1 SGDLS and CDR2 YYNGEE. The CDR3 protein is CASSVGGQIEKLFF. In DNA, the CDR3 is TGTGCCAGCAGCGTAGGGGGACAGATCGAAAAACTGTTTTTT.

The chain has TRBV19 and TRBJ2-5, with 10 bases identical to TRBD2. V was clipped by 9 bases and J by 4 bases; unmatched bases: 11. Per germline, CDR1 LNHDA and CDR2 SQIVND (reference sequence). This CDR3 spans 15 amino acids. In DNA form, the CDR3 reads TGTGCCAGCACCTCGCGGCTAGCGGGAGTAGAGACCCAGTACTTC. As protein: CASTSRLAGVETQYF.

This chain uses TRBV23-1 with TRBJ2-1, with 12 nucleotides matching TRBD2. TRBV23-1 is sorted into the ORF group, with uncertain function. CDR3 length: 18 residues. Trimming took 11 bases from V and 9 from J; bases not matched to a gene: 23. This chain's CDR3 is CAVLGGKGLAGPGGEQFF. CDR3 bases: TGCGCCGTCTTAGGGGGTAAGGGACTAGCGGGCCCAGGAGGTGAGCAGTTCTTC.

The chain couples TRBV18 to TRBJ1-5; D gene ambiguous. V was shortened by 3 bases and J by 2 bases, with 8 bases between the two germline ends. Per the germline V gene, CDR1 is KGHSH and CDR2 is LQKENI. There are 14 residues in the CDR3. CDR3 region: CASSPSLGNQPQHF. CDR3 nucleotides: TGTGCCAGCTCACCCAGTTTGGGCAATCAGCCCCAGCATTTT.

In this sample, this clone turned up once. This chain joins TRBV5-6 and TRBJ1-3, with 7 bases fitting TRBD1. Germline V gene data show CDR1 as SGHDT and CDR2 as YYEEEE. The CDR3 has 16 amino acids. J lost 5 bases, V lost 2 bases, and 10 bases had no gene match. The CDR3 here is CASSFTSGGIRNTIYF. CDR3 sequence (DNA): TGTGCCAGCAGCTTTACTTCAGGGGGAATAAGAAACACCATATATTTT.